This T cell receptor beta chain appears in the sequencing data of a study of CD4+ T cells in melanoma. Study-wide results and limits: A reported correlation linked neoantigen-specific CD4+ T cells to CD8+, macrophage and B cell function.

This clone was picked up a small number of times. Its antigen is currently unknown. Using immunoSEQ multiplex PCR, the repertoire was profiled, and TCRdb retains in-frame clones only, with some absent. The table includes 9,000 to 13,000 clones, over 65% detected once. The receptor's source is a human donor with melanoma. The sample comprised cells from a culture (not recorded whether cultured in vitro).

CDR3 sequence (DNA): TGTGCCAGCAGTGTCCCCGTGAGAGGGGCCGTCACAGATACGCAGTATTTT. Protein: CASSVPVRGAVTDTQYF. The chain uses TRBV6-4 and TRBJ2-3; D is tentatively TRBD1 or TRBD2 (5 bases each). Germline-derived CDR1 and CDR2 are MRHNA and SNTAGT. There are 17 residues in the CDR3. Trimming left V 4 bases short and J 2 bases short, with 19 bases between.